The rows below give T cell receptor beta chains drawn from one sample of a study of blood T cell repertoires in COVID-19. The method was immunoSEQ multiplex PCR; TCRdb's version includes in-frame clones alone and lacks a portion of them. The sample lists about 160,000 clones; about 86% were seen once. The source material was peripheral blood. The receptor source for this set is a woman at least 80 years old with acute or convalescent COVID-19. Each CDR3 is given with its conserved first and last residue. The D gene is left open where the match is weak. Expanded clones get a size class; other rows say once, few or many, or leave the size out.

d_call j_call v_call clone_size cdr3_aa cdr3_nt
- TRBJ1-6 TRBV9 - CASSVDSSTISPLHF TGTGCCAGCAGCGTAGATTCCTCCACAATATCACCCCTCCACTTT
TRBD2 TRBJ2-7 TRBV5-1 - CASSLGWRPGLAGGEQYF TGCGCCAGCAGCTTGGGATGGAGACCGGGACTAGCGGGAGGCGAGCAGTACTTC
- TRBJ2-1 TRBV4-1 - CASSQALLNEQFF TGCGCCAGCAGCCAAGCACTACTCAATGAGCAGTTCTTC
TRBD2 TRBJ2-5 TRBV18 - CASSPPRGTDKETQYF TGTGCCAGCTCACCACCGCGGGGGACGGATAAAGAGACCCAGTACTTC
TRBD1 TRBJ1-2 TRBV19 - CASRPAGDRPLSGYGYTF TGTGCCAGTAGACCCGCCGGGGACAGACCCCTCTCCGGCTATGGCTACACCTTC
TRBD1 TRBJ1-5 TRBV28 once CASSFTGGSLSNQPQHF TGTGCCAGCAGTTTCACAGGGGGATCCCTTAGCAATCAGCCCCAGCATTTT
- TRBJ1-1 TRBV28 - CASSLFRVLNTEAFF TGTGCCAGCAGTTTATTTCGGGTGTTGAACACTGAAGCTTTCTTT
TRBD1 TRBJ1-3 TRBV6-1 few CASSELGQAGNTIYF TGTGCCAGCAGTGAATTGGGACAGGCCGGGAACACCATATATTTT
- TRBJ2-5 TRBV2 - CASSEFGGGHGETQYF TGTGCCAGCAGTGAATTTGGCGGGGGCCACGGGGAGACCCAGTACTTC
- TRBJ1-2 TRBV19 - CASSDGSGAHGYTF TGTGCCAGTAGTGACGGATCAGGTGCGCATGGCTACACCTTC
TRBD2 TRBJ2-5 TRBV10-3 - CAISWEGETQYF TGTGCCATCAGCTGGGAGGGGGAGACCCAGTACTTC
TRBD2 TRBJ2-7 TRBV10-3 few CATSGGSRYEQYF TGTGCTACGAGCGGGGGGAGTAGATACGAGCAGTACTTC
- TRBJ2-7 TRBV5-1 - CASSPTTVTSSSYEQYF TGCGCCAGCAGCCCAACGACAGTTACATCGAGCTCCTACGAGCAGTACTTC
- TRBJ2-3 TRBV5-1 - CASSDITGTSSTDTQYF TGCGCCAGCAGCGATATTACCGGGACTTCGAGCACAGATACGCAGTATTTT
- TRBJ2-3 TRBV9 - CASSVVGDRYTDTQYF TGTGCCAGCAGCGTAGTTGGCGACAGATACACAGATACGCAGTATTTT
- TRBJ1-2 TRBV4-1 - CASSQDRTTPYGYTF TGCGCCAGCAGCCAAGATAGGACAACTCCCTATGGCTACACCTTC
TRBD2 TRBJ2-2 TRBV7-2 - CASSLGSGVNTGELFF TGTGCCAGCAGTCTGGGTAGCGGGGTGAACACCGGGGAGCTGTTTTTT
TRBD2 TRBJ2-7 TRBV7-2 - CASSLAGAFTEQYF TGTGCCAGCAGCTTGGCGGGAGCTTTTACGGAGCAGTACTTC
TRBD2 TRBJ2-5 TRBV11-2 - CASSSLETTSGGETQYF TGTGCCAGCAGCTCTTTGGAGACCACTAGCGGAGGAGAGACCCAGTACTTC